The rows below give T cell receptor beta chains drawn from one sample of a study of CD8+ T cells in alopecia areata. Sequencing was performed with immunoSEQ multiplex PCR; in TCRdb, only in-frame clones are kept and a portion is missing. Among 140,000 to 150,000 clones listed, around 50% were seen once. Source: CD8+ T cells sorted from blood, taken at week 4, from a patient treated with tofacitinib. The origin of the receptors is a human donor with alopecia areata. The CDR3 runs from the conserved cysteine through the conserved F or W. The D gene is left open where the match is weak. Size values are once, few and many counts, or a class for expanded clones, and some rows have none.

clone size | D gene | J gene | V gene | CDR3 protein | CDR3 DNA
- | - | TRBJ1-5 | TRBV12-5 | CASGPPEGQPQHF | TGTGCTAGTGGTCCCCCGGAGGGTCAGCCCCAGCATTTT
- | - | TRBJ2-2 | TRBV30 | CAWNPEKRANTGELFF | TGTGCCTGGAACCCGGAAAAGAGGGCGAACACCGGGGAGCTGTTTTTT
once | - | TRBJ2-7 | TRBV9 | CASSALSRGDEQYF | TGTGCCAGCAGCGCACTCAGCAGGGGCGACGAGCAGTACTTC
- | - | TRBJ1-2 | TRBV13 | CASSGGVSGGYTF | TGTGCCAGCAGCGGAGGGGTTTCCGGTGGCTACACCTTC
few | - | TRBJ2-1 | TRBV19 | CASSIVLRRSGNEQFF | TGTGCCAGTAGTATAGTTTTAAGGAGATCGGGCAATGAGCAGTTCTTC
- | - | TRBJ1-2 | TRBV4-1 | CASSQDREGYYGYTF | TGCGCCAGCAGCCAAGATCGGGAGGGCTACTATGGCTACACCTTC
many | - | TRBJ2-7 | TRBV9 | CASSGTGLGQYF | TGTGCCAGCAGCGGTACAGGTCTGGGGCAGTACTTC
- | - | TRBJ1-1 | TRBV4-1 | CASSQDGTEAFF | TGCGCCAGCAGCCAAGATGGTACGGAAGCTTTCTTT
- | - | TRBJ1-2 | TRBV11-2 | CASSFSEGIYGYTF | TGTGCCAGCAGCTTTTCTGAGGGGATCTATGGCTACACCTTC
- | TRBD2 | TRBJ2-5 | TRBV2 | CASSDWSGGRQETQYF | TGTGCCAGCAGTGATTGGTCGGGGGGGCGCCAAGAGACCCAGTACTTC
- | - | TRBJ2-1 | TRBV27 | CASSLGPRQHNEQFF | TGTGCCAGCAGTTTAGGGCCCCGACAGCACAATGAGCAGTTCTTC
- | - | TRBJ2-7 | TRBV5-6 | CASSSFDYEQYF | TGTGCCAGCAGCTCCTTTGACTACGAGCAGTACTTC
once | TRBD2 | TRBJ2-7 | TRBV4-2 | CASSQEGEGTSFVEQYF | TGTGCCAGCAGCCAAGAAGGGGAGGGGACTAGCTTCGTCGAGCAGTACTTC
- | - | TRBJ1-2 | TRBV9 | CASSGDGYTF | TGTGCCAGCAGCGGTGATGGCTACACCTTC
- | - | TRBJ1-4 | TRBV25-1 | CASSISGATNEKLFF | TGTGCCAGCAGTATATCAGGGGCGACTAATGAAAAACTGTTTTTT
many | TRBD2 | TRBJ2-1 | TRBV7-8 | CASRAGTSGGSSYNEQFF | TGTGCCAGCAGAGCCGGGACTAGCGGGGGAAGCTCCTACAATGAGCAGTTCTTC
- | - | TRBJ1-2 | TRBV4-3 | CASSQDRGASYGYTF | TGCGCCAGCAGCCAAGATCGGGGGGCGAGCTATGGCTACACCTTC
- | - | TRBJ2-5 | TRBV6-5 | CASGGGSYQETQYF | TGTGCCAGCGGAGGAGGATCGTACCAAGAGACCCAGTACTTC
- | TRBD1 | TRBJ2-5 | TRBV7-9 | CASSSRTGRETQYF | TGTGCCAGCAGCTCAAGGACAGGGCGGGAGACCCAGTACTTC
- | - | TRBJ1-2 | TRBV6-5 | CASSYGSAMGYTF | TGTGCCAGCAGTTACGGCAGCGCTATGGGCTACACCTTC
- | - | TRBJ1-2 | TRBV6-5 | CASLGVPYGYTF | TGTGCCAGCTTGGGGGTACCCTATGGCTACACCTTC
- | - | TRBJ2-7 | TRBV6-5 | CASSYSESYEQYF | TGTGCCAGCAGTTACTCTGAATCATACGAGCAGTACTTC
few | - | TRBJ2-7 | TRBV5-6 | CASSSDGFYEQYF | TGTGCCAGCAGTTCGGACGGTTTTTACGAGCAGTACTTC
few | - | TRBJ1-1 | TRBV30 | CAWRSRMNTEAFF | TGTGCCTGGAGGAGTCGGATGAACACTGAAGCTTTCTTT
- | - | TRBJ2-6 | TRBV6-5 | CASSPVTGANVLTF | TGTGCCAGCAGTCCGGTAACTGGGGCCAACGTCCTGACTTTC
few | - | TRBJ1-5 | TRBV5-6 | CASSLLRGTHQPQHF | TGTGCCAGCAGCTTGTTGCGGGGTACGCATCAGCCCCAGCATTTT
- | - | TRBJ2-7 | TRBV2 | CASSEVSTDYEQYF | TGTGCCAGCAGTGAAGTTTCGACAGACTACGAGCAGTACTTC
- | TRBD1 | TRBJ2-1 | TRBV7-9 | CASSLGQGAYNEQFF | TGTGCCAGCAGCTTAGGCCAGGGGGCCTACAATGAGCAGTTCTTC
- | - | TRBJ2-1 | TRBV5-6 | CASSFDLRLEGNEQFF | TGTGCCAGCAGCTTCGACCTCCGACTAGAAGGCAATGAGCAGTTCTTC
few | - | TRBJ1-4 | TRBV5-1 | CASSLLGGQGNEKLFF | TGCGCCAGCAGCCTCCTAGGGGGGCAGGGAAATGAAAAACTGTTTTTT
few | - | TRBJ1-5 | TRBV10-3 | CAISHGGHSNQPQHF | TGTGCCATCTCTCATGGGGGTCATAGCAATCAGCCCCAGCATTTT
- | TRBD1 | TRBJ1-1 | TRBV11-2 | CASSPLQGDTEAFF | TGTGCCAGCAGCCCGTTACAGGGGGACACTGAAGCTTTCTTT
few | - | TRBJ1-2 | TRBV4-3 | CASSQGLRYSNFFYGYTF | TGCGCCAGCAGCCAAGGTCTCCGATACAGTAACTTCTTCTATGGCTACACCTTC
few | - | TRBJ1-2 | TRBV14 | CASSQEARAAGYTF | TGTGCCAGCAGCCAAGAGGCCCGGGCTGCTGGCTACACCTTC
- | - | TRBJ2-3 | TRBV2 | CASGLAPATSSTDTQYF | TGTGCCAGCGGCCTCGCCCCCGCCACCTCTAGCACAGATACGCAGTATTTT
- | - | TRBJ2-6 | TRBV29-1 | CSVVPVSSGANVLTF | TGCAGCGTTGTTCCAGTTTCCTCTGGGGCCAACGTCCTGACTTTC
few | TRBD1 | TRBJ2-1 | TRBV14 | CASSPFGQGYNEQFF | TGTGCCAGCAGCCCGTTCGGACAGGGTTACAATGAGCAGTTCTTC
- | TRBD1 | TRBJ2-2 | TRBV11-2 | CASSLTGTGELFF | TGTGCCAGCAGCTTGACAGGGACCGGGGAGCTGTTTTTT
few | - | TRBJ2-1 | TRBV2 | CASSNGSFYNEQFF | TGTGCCAGCAGTAACGGGAGCTTCTACAATGAGCAGTTCTTC
- | - | TRBJ1-2 | TRBV15 | CATSRVPNYGYTF | TGTGCCACCAGCAGAGTCCCTAACTATGGCTACACCTTC
- | - | TRBJ1-3 | TRBV30 | CAWSTGTGNTIYF | TGTGCCTGGAGCACAGGGACTGGAAACACCATATATTTT
- | - | TRBJ2-3 | TRBV15 | CATSIEGESADTQYF | TGTGCCACCAGCATAGAGGGCGAGAGCGCAGATACGCAGTATTTT
few | - | TRBJ2-1 | TRBV7-9 | CASSLMAEQFF | TGTGCCAGCAGCTTAATGGCCGAGCAGTTCTTC
- | - | TRBJ2-3 | TRBV5-1 | CASSLGPTSTDTQYF | TGCGCCAGCAGCTTGGGGCCAACCAGCACAGATACGCAGTATTTT
- | - | TRBJ1-5 | TRBV19 | CASSMTRVSYQPQHF | TGTGCCAGTAGTATGACCCGGGTTTCCTATCAGCCCCAGCATTTT
once | - | TRBJ1-6 | TRBV6-5 | CASSYSPGLDSPLHF | TGTGCCAGCAGTTACTCGCCGGGGTTGGATTCACCCCTCCACTTT
- | - | TRBJ1-3 | TRBV30 | CAWSVRDTSGNTIYF | TGTGCCTGGAGTGTACGGGACACCTCTGGAAACACCATATATTTT
- | - | TRBJ1-4 | TRBV9 | CASSLTDGKEKLFF | TGTGCCAGCAGCCTGACAGACGGAAAAGAAAAACTGTTTTTT
- | TRBD2 | TRBJ2-1 | TRBV27 | CASRLAGDLNGQFF | TGTGCCAGCAGGCTAGCGGGGGACCTCAATGGGCAGTTCTTC
- | - | TRBJ2-5 | TRBV5-1 | CASSFVTGGKETQYF | TGCGCCAGCAGCTTTGTGACAGGAGGAAAAGAGACCCAGTACTTC